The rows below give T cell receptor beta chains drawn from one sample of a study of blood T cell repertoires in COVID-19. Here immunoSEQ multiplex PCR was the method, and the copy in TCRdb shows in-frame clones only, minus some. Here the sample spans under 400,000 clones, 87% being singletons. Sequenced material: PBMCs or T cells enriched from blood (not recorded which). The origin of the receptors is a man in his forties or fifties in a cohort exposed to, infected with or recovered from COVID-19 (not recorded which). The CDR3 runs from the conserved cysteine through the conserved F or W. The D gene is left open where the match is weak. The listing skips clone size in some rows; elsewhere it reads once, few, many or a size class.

CDR3aa: CASSQPAGANEKLFF
CDR3nt: TGTGCCAGCAGCCAACCTGCAGGGGCTAATGAAAAACTGTTTTTT
j_gene: TRBJ1-4
abundance: NA
v_gene: TRBV3-1/TRBV3-2
d_gene: NA

CDR3aa: CASSSTGENEKLFF
CDR3nt: TGTGCCAGCAGCTCCACAGGGGAGAACGAAAAACTGTTTTTT
j_gene: TRBJ1-4
abundance: few
v_gene: TRBV6-2/TRBV6-3
d_gene: TRBD1

CDR3aa: CASRATGTYGYTF
CDR3nt: TGTGCCAGCAGGGCGACAGGGACCTATGGCTACACCTTC
j_gene: TRBJ1-2
abundance: NA
v_gene: TRBV27
d_gene: TRBD1

CDR3aa: CASSHTGTGYNEQFF
CDR3nt: TGTGCCAGCAGCCACACCGGGACAGGGTACAATGAGCAGTTCTTC
j_gene: TRBJ2-1
abundance: few
v_gene: TRBV3-1/TRBV3-2
d_gene: TRBD1

CDR3aa: CASSFGQASYGYTF
CDR3nt: TGTGCCAGCAGCTTCGGACAGGCAAGCTATGGCTACACCTTC
j_gene: TRBJ1-2
abundance: NA
v_gene: TRBV7-9
d_gene: TRBD1

CDR3aa: CATSRDAGRDEKLFF
CDR3nt: TGTGCCACCAGCAGAGACGCAGGTCGTGATGAAAAACTGTTTTTT
j_gene: TRBJ1-4
abundance: few
v_gene: TRBV15
d_gene: NA

CDR3aa: CASSDPLAGDVYEQYF
CDR3nt: TGTGCCAGCAGTGACCCACTAGCGGGAGATGTCTACGAGCAGTACTTC
j_gene: TRBJ2-7
abundance: once
v_gene: TRBV2
d_gene: TRBD2

CDR3aa: CASSAQGSGNEKLFF
CDR3nt: TGTGCCAGCAGCGCACAGGGATCGGGTAATGAAAAACTGTTTTTT
j_gene: TRBJ1-4
abundance: NA
v_gene: TRBV7-2
d_gene: NA

CDR3aa: CASSLALRDTEAFF
CDR3nt: TGTGCCAGCAGCTTAGCTCTCAGGGACACTGAAGCTTTCTTT
j_gene: TRBJ1-1
abundance: NA
v_gene: TRBV7-9
d_gene: NA

CDR3aa: CASSPQGRQPQHF
CDR3nt: TGTGCCAGCAGTCCACAGGGTCGTCAGCCCCAGCATTTT
j_gene: TRBJ1-5
abundance: NA
v_gene: TRBV6-6
d_gene: NA

CDR3aa: CASSGALRDSSSYEQYF
CDR3nt: TGTGCCAGCAGCGGAGCCCTCCGGGACAGTAGCTCCTACGAGCAGTACTTC
j_gene: TRBJ2-7
abundance: NA
v_gene: TRBV4-2
d_gene: TRBD1

CDR3aa: CASSLDIREQFF
CDR3nt: TGTGCCAGCAGCTTAGATATACGGGAGCAGTTCTTC
j_gene: TRBJ2-1
abundance: NA
v_gene: TRBV7-2
d_gene: NA

CDR3aa: CASSQAPSGSYEQYF
CDR3nt: TGTGCCAGCAGCCAAGCACCTAGCGGGAGTTACGAGCAGTACTTC
j_gene: TRBJ2-7
abundance: NA
v_gene: TRBV3-1/TRBV3-2
d_gene: TRBD2

CDR3aa: CASERRNEQFF
CDR3nt: TGTGCCAGCGAGCGTAGGAATGAGCAGTTCTTC
j_gene: TRBJ2-1
abundance: NA
v_gene: TRBV2
d_gene: NA

CDR3aa: CASSWGGLGQPQHF
CDR3nt: TGTGCCAGCTCGTGGGGGGGGCTCGGTCAGCCCCAGCATTTT
j_gene: TRBJ1-5
abundance: NA
v_gene: TRBV18
d_gene: NA

CDR3aa: CASSEGSGRASDTQYF
CDR3nt: TGTGCCAGCAGTGAAGGTAGCGGGAGGGCCTCAGATACGCAGTATTTT
j_gene: TRBJ2-3
abundance: NA
v_gene: TRBV2
d_gene: TRBD2

CDR3aa: CASSLVEGALTF
CDR3nt: TGTGCCAGCAGCTTGGTGGAGGGTGCCTTGACCTTC
j_gene: TRBJ1-2
abundance: NA
v_gene: TRBV5-4
d_gene: NA

CDR3aa: CASSLEGSSYNEQFF
CDR3nt: TGTGCCAGCAGCTTGGAGGGATCCTCCTACAATGAGCAGTTCTTC
j_gene: TRBJ2-1
abundance: NA
v_gene: TRBV7-2
d_gene: NA

CDR3aa: CSVPSASLGEQFF
CDR3nt: TGCAGCGTTCCTAGCGCATCCTTGGGTGAGCAGTTCTTC
j_gene: TRBJ2-1
abundance: once
v_gene: TRBV29-1
d_gene: NA

CDR3aa: CASSVGVGGKDYEQYF
CDR3nt: TGTGCCAGCAGCGTAGGGGTGGGGGGAAAGGATTACGAGCAGTACTTC
j_gene: TRBJ2-7
abundance: NA
v_gene: TRBV9
d_gene: NA

CDR3aa: CASRRGPGAETQYF
CDR3nt: TGTGCCAGCAGACGCGGTCCAGGGGCAGAGACCCAGTACTTC
j_gene: TRBJ2-5
abundance: NA
v_gene: TRBV27
d_gene: NA

CDR3aa: CASSYGGQGSGNTIYF
CDR3nt: TGTGCCAGCAGTTACGGTGGACAGGGATCAGGAAACACCATATATTTT
j_gene: TRBJ1-3
abundance: NA
v_gene: TRBV6-5
d_gene: TRBD1

CDR3aa: CASRLTVNTEAFF
CDR3nt: TGTGCCAGTAGGCTGACAGTGAACACTGAAGCTTTCTTT
j_gene: TRBJ1-1
abundance: NA
v_gene: TRBV19
d_gene: NA

CDR3aa: CAISEQYEQYF
CDR3nt: TGTGCCATCAGTGAGCAGTACGAGCAGTACTTC
j_gene: TRBJ2-7
abundance: NA
v_gene: TRBV10-3
d_gene: NA

CDR3aa: CAWSISGSGVTGELFF
CDR3nt: TGTGCCTGGAGTATTAGCGGGAGCGGGGTCACCGGGGAGCTGTTTTTT
j_gene: TRBJ2-2
abundance: NA
v_gene: TRBV30
d_gene: TRBD2

CDR3aa: CSVPLAGGRADTQYF
CDR3nt: TGCAGCGTTCCCTTAGCGGGAGGAAGGGCAGATACGCAGTATTTT
j_gene: TRBJ2-3
abundance: NA
v_gene: TRBV29-1
d_gene: TRBD2

CDR3aa: CSVEAQDRGYGYTF
CDR3nt: TGCAGCGTTGAGGCCCAAGACAGGGGCTATGGCTACACCTTC
j_gene: TRBJ1-2
abundance: NA
v_gene: TRBV29-1
d_gene: TRBD1

CDR3aa: CASSSPAGRETQYF
CDR3nt: TGTGCCAGCAGTTCTCCTGCGGGAAGGGAGACCCAGTACTTC
j_gene: TRBJ2-5
abundance: once
v_gene: TRBV28
d_gene: NA

CDR3aa: CASRIDRNSNQPQHF
CDR3nt: TGTGCCAGCAGAATCGACAGAAATAGCAATCAGCCCCAGCATTTT
j_gene: TRBJ1-5
abundance: NA
v_gene: TRBV6-5
d_gene: NA

CDR3aa: CASSLNIQRQNTGELFF
CDR3nt: TGTGCCAGCAGCTTAAATATCCAGCGGCAGAACACCGGGGAGCTGTTTTTT
j_gene: TRBJ2-2
abundance: NA
v_gene: TRBV7-6
d_gene: NA

CDR3aa: CASSTQGVPNEKLFF
CDR3nt: TGTGCCAGCAGTACCCAGGGTGTTCCGAATGAAAAACTGTTTTTT
j_gene: TRBJ1-4
abundance: NA
v_gene: TRBV7-9
d_gene: NA

CDR3aa: CASSVTGSPLHF
CDR3nt: TGTGCCAGCAGTGTCACAGGGTCACCCCTCCACTTT
j_gene: TRBJ1-6
abundance: NA
v_gene: TRBV28
d_gene: NA

CDR3aa: CASSPGTRKQETQYF
CDR3nt: TGCGCCAGCAGTCCCGGGACTAGAAAACAAGAGACCCAGTACTTC
j_gene: TRBJ2-5
abundance: NA
v_gene: TRBV10-1
d_gene: TRBD2

CDR3aa: CAWSVGVFYEQYF
CDR3nt: TGTGCCTGGAGTGTAGGGGTCTTCTACGAGCAGTACTTC
j_gene: TRBJ2-7
abundance: NA
v_gene: TRBV30
d_gene: NA

CDR3aa: CASTRGYNEQFF
CDR3nt: TGTGCCAGCACTCGGGGATACAATGAGCAGTTCTTC
j_gene: TRBJ2-1
abundance: few
v_gene: TRBV28
d_gene: NA

CDR3aa: CASSRTSGTNNEQFF
CDR3nt: TGCGCCAGCAGTAGGACTAGCGGGACCAACAATGAGCAGTTCTTC
j_gene: TRBJ2-1
abundance: NA
v_gene: TRBV10-2
d_gene: TRBD2

CDR3aa: CASSLVMEYPNTEAFF
CDR3nt: TGTGCCAGCAGCTTAGTGATGGAGTACCCTAACACTGAAGCTTTCTTT
j_gene: TRBJ1-1
abundance: NA
v_gene: TRBV27
d_gene: NA

CDR3aa: CASSSWQNQPQHF
CDR3nt: TGTGCCAGCAGCTCTTGGCAGAATCAGCCCCAGCATTTT
j_gene: TRBJ1-5
abundance: NA
v_gene: TRBV7-9
d_gene: NA

CDR3aa: CASQSKDRGRGGTEAFF
CDR3nt: TGTGCCAGCCAATCTAAAGACAGGGGGCGCGGGGGCACTGAAGCTTTCTTT
j_gene: TRBJ1-1
abundance: NA
v_gene: TRBV2
d_gene: TRBD1

CDR3aa: CASSWTGLAGGTGELFF
CDR3nt: TGTGCCAGCAGCTGGACCGGACTAGCGGGAGGGACCGGGGAGCTGTTTTTT
j_gene: TRBJ2-2
abundance: NA
v_gene: TRBV11-3
d_gene: TRBD2

CDR3aa: CASSLRGGQQFF
CDR3nt: TGTGCCAGCAGTTTAAGGGGGGGCCAGCAGTTCTTC
j_gene: TRBJ2-1
abundance: NA
v_gene: TRBV28
d_gene: NA

CDR3aa: CAWSRDRSSYEQYF
CDR3nt: TGTGCCTGGAGTCGGGACAGGAGCTCCTACGAGCAGTACTTC
j_gene: TRBJ2-7
abundance: NA
v_gene: TRBV30
d_gene: TRBD1

CDR3aa: CASSLTGNTEAFF
CDR3nt: TGTGCCAGCAGCTTGACAGGGAACACTGAAGCTTTCTTT
j_gene: TRBJ1-1
abundance: NA
v_gene: TRBV5-8
d_gene: NA

CDR3aa: CASSFPGQGTDTQYF
CDR3nt: TGTGCCAGCAGCTTCCCGGGACAGGGCACAGATACGCAGTATTTT
j_gene: TRBJ2-3
abundance: NA
v_gene: TRBV7-2
d_gene: TRBD1

CDR3aa: CASRRIAGVSYNEQFF
CDR3nt: TGTGCCAGCAGGCGTATAGCGGGAGTCTCCTACAATGAGCAGTTCTTC
j_gene: TRBJ2-1
abundance: NA
v_gene: TRBV7-9
d_gene: TRBD2

CDR3aa: CASSLSGLHGYTF
CDR3nt: TGTGCCAGCAGCTTATCAGGGTTGCACGGCTACACCTTC
j_gene: TRBJ1-2
abundance: NA
v_gene: TRBV7-9
d_gene: NA

CDR3aa: CASSLNPGGITGELFF
CDR3nt: TGTGCCAGCAGCTTGAATCCTGGGGGGATCACCGGGGAGCTGTTTTTT
j_gene: TRBJ2-2
abundance: NA
v_gene: TRBV5-5
d_gene: NA

CDR3aa: CASSLDISGGLPYEQYF
CDR3nt: TGTGCCAGCAGCTTAGATATTAGCGGCGGCCTACCTTACGAGCAGTACTTC
j_gene: TRBJ2-7
abundance: NA
v_gene: TRBV11-2
d_gene: NA

CDR3aa: CSAGEDTEAFF
CDR3nt: TGCAGCGCGGGGGAGGACACTGAAGCTTTCTTT
j_gene: TRBJ1-1
abundance: few
v_gene: TRBV29-1
d_gene: NA

CDR3aa: CASSQFGSYTEAFF
CDR3nt: TGTGCCAGCAGCCAGTTCGGGAGTTACACTGAAGCTTTCTTT
j_gene: TRBJ1-1
abundance: NA
v_gene: TRBV3-1/TRBV3-2
d_gene: NA

CDR3aa: CASSPIPGLAGERGTYEQYF
CDR3nt: TGTGCCAGCAGCCCTATACCGGGACTAGCGGGAGAAAGAGGAACCTACGAGCAGTACTTC
j_gene: TRBJ2-7
abundance: NA
v_gene: TRBV14
d_gene: TRBD2